These T cell receptor beta chains were read from a single sample in a study of T cells in Graves' hyperthyroidism and ophthalmopathy. MiXCR, run by TCRdb on the multiplex PCR reads, gives a single entry per CDR3 protein. The data contain about half a million distinct CDR3 sequences, approximately 25% of them singletons. Sequenced input: blood. Every receptor here comes from a woman under 40 with Graves' ophthalmopathy. Both conserved end residues are part of each CDR3. The D gene is left open where the match is weak. A clone size is listed for some rows: how often the clone was seen (once, few, many), or a class if it is expanded.

v_call	clone_size	j_call	d_call	cdr3_aa	cdr3_nt
TRBV6-1	NA	TRBJ1-2	NA	CASSEIGRETGYTF	TGTGCCAGCAGTGAAATTGGCAGGGAAACTGGCTACACCTTC
TRBV29-1	many	TRBJ2-7	NA	CSAQTRYETGQYF	TGCAGCGCCCAAACTAGGTACGAAACAGGGCAGTACTTC
TRBV7-3	many	TRBJ1-2	NA	CASSLEAGNYGYTF	TGTGCCAGCAGCTTAGAGGCAGGGAACTATGGCTACACCTTC
TRBV20-1	many	TRBJ1-1	NA	CSELNREETEAFF	TGCAGTGAGTTAAATAGGGAAGAGACTGAAGCTTTCTTT
TRBV2	many	TRBJ2-7	NA	CASREPSVYEQYF	TGTGCCAGCAGGGAGCCTAGCGTCTACGAGCAGTACTTC
TRBV3-1	few	TRBJ2-7	NA	CASSQEGIPEQYF	TGTGCCAGCAGCCAAGAAGGCATTCCCGAGCAGTACTTC
TRBV11-2	many	TRBJ2-7	NA	CASSRGPAYEQYF	TGTGCCAGCAGCCGGGGACCGGCCTACGAGCAGTACTTC
TRBV27	many	TRBJ2-7	TRBD1	CASSVTGSYEQYF	TGTGCCAGCAGTGTGACAGGGAGCTACGAGCAGTACTTC
TRBV5-1	few	TRBJ2-3	NA	CASSLFPGESTDTQYF	TGCGCCAGCAGCTTGTTCCCGGGGGAGAGTACAGATACGCAGTATTTT
TRBV20-1	many	TRBJ1-1	NA	CSSRRRGKAFF	TGCAGTTCGAGGAGGAGGGGGAAAGCTTTCTTT
TRBV19	many	TRBJ2-2	NA	CASIAGQGNTGELFF	TGTGCCAGTATAGCGGGACAGGGGAACACCGGGGAGCTGTTTTTT
TRBV19	many	TRBJ1-1	NA	CASRSDSGGAFF	TGTGCCAGTAGGTCCGATTCGGGGGGAGCTTTCTTT
TRBV6-1	many	TRBJ1-3	NA	CASSEAGWDTIYF	TGTGCCAGCAGTGAAGCGGGTTGGGACACCATATATTTT
TRBV7-2	NA	TRBJ1-1	NA	CASSLGLMGGLAFF	TGTGCCAGCAGCTTGGGACTCATGGGGGGGTTGGCTTTCTTT
TRBV2	many	TRBJ1-3	NA	CASRTTVAGNTIYF	TGTGCCAGCAGAACAACCGTGGCGGGAAACACCATATATTTT
TRBV28	few	TRBJ2-7	TRBD1	CATTGGRPYEQYF	TGTGCTACCACAGGGGGCAGACCCTACGAGCAGTACTTC
TRBV7-9	NA	TRBJ2-7	NA	CASSRPQWSYEQYF	TGTGCCAGCAGCCGCCCACAGTGGTCCTACGAGCAGTACTTC
TRBV5-1	NA	TRBJ2-2	NA	CASSLEGNLPNTGELFF	TGCGCCAGCAGCTTGGAGGGAAACCTCCCTAACACCGGGGAGCTGTTTTTT
TRBV29-1	many	TRBJ2-5	NA	CSVRTRYRDHQETQYF	TGCAGCGTTCGAACCCGCTACAGGGACCACCAAGAGACCCAGTACTTC
TRBV28	many	TRBJ1-1	TRBD1	CASSTGQLSEAFF	TGTGCCAGCAGCACGGGACAGCTCTCTGAAGCTTTCTTT
TRBV20-1	NA	TRBJ1-1	TRBD1	CSATLTGRSTEAFF	TGCAGTGCTACTCTGACAGGGAGGTCGACTGAAGCTTTCTTT
TRBV12-3/TRBV12-4	NA	TRBJ2-1	NA	CASSMGGLALGDEQFF	TGTGCCAGCAGTATGGGGGGACTTGCCCTGGGAGATGAGCAGTTCTTC
TRBV20-1	many	TRBJ1-5	TRBD1	CSARWDRGLQPQHF	TGCAGTGCTAGGTGGGACAGGGGGCTTCAGCCCCAGCATTTT
TRBV20-1	few	TRBJ1-5	NA	CSAYSPGQGGGYSNQPQHF	TGCAGTGCTTATTCTCCGGGGCAGGGAGGGGGGTATAGCAATCAGCCCCAGCATTTT
TRBV6-5	many	TRBJ1-3	NA	CASSYRGPGNTIYF	TGTGCCAGCAGTTACCGGGGGCCAGGAAACACCATATATTTT
TRBV11-2	NA	TRBJ2-4	TRBD2	CASSLEPGTSGRGVGKNIQYF	TGTGCCAGCAGCCTAGAGCCCGGGACTAGCGGGAGGGGTGTCGGCAAAAACATTCAGTACTTC
TRBV12-3/TRBV12-4	many	TRBJ2-2	NA	CASSPTSGGPTGELFF	TGTGCCAGCAGTCCGACCTCGGGGGGCCCCACCGGGGAGCTGTTTTTT
TRBV7-9	many	TRBJ1-1	NA	CASSFTPTQNTEAFF	TGTGCCAGCAGTTTCACGCCGACACAAAACACTGAAGCTTTCTTT
TRBV20-1	few	TRBJ1-5	NA	CSATDRSLNQPQHF	TGCAGTGCTACCGACAGGAGCCTCAATCAGCCCCAGCATTTT
TRBV12-3/TRBV12-4	many	TRBJ2-5	NA	CASSLVGASAETQYF	TGTGCCAGCAGTTTAGTGGGGGCGTCGGCAGAGACCCAGTACTTC
TRBV25-1	many	TRBJ2-7	NA	CASSDSQGRYEQYF	TGTGCCAGCAGTGATTCCCAGGGTCGATACGAGCAGTACTTC
TRBV2	NA	TRBJ2-7	NA	CASSEEQGFSYERYF	TGTGCCAGCAGTGAAGAGCAGGGGTTCTCCTACGAGCGGTACTTC
TRBV12-3/TRBV12-4	many	TRBJ2-5	NA	CASSNSGETQYF	TGTGCCAGCAGTAACAGTGGGGAGACCCAGTACTTC
TRBV10-3	many	TRBJ1-2	NA	CAISDAGGGYTF	TGTGCCATCAGTGACGCAGGCGGCGGCTACACCTTC
TRBV10-3	NA	TRBJ1-2	NA	CAIKMLGGGYTF	TGTGCCATCAAGATGTTGGGAGGAGGCTACACCTTC
TRBV14	NA	TRBJ2-5	NA	CASSQFRSEIQGTQYF	TGTGCCAGCAGCCAATTCCGCAGCGAGATACAAGGGACCCAGTACTTC
TRBV30	many	TRBJ2-6	TRBD1	CAWSQGVISGANVLTF	TGTGCCTGGAGCCAGGGGGTCATCTCTGGGGCCAACGTCCTGACTTTC
TRBV5-1	NA	TRBJ2-7	NA	CASSSSRRAGLTYEQYF	TGCGCCAGCAGCTCATCTCGCCGGGCGGGGTTGACCTACGAGCAGTACTTC
TRBV10-3	many	TRBJ2-7	TRBD1	CAISEGQGAPYEQYF	TGTGCCATCAGTGAGGGACAGGGGGCCCCCTACGAGCAGTACTTC
TRBV11-2	few	TRBJ2-7	NA	CAIATGHSYEQYF	TGTGCCATTGCGACAGGACACTCCTACGAGCAGTACTTC
TRBV20-1	many	TRBJ2-5	NA	CSASYSETQYF	TGCAGTGCTAGTTATAGCGAGACCCAGTACTTC
TRBV6-1	many	TRBJ2-7	TRBD1	CASRDREAYEQYF	TGTGCCAGCAGGGACAGGGAGGCCTACGAGCAGTACTTC
TRBV10-3	many	TRBJ2-1	NA	CAISQGWGDEQFF	TGTGCCATTTCCCAGGGTTGGGGCGATGAGCAGTTCTTC
TRBV9	NA	TRBJ1-2	TRBD1	CASSPGQGGGDGYTF	TGTGCCAGCAGCCCCGGACAGGGCGGAGGGGATGGCTACACCTTC
TRBV27	few	TRBJ2-2	TRBD1	CASSSRGRVDGELFF	TGTGCCAGCAGTTCCAGGGGGCGTGTGGATGGGGAGCTGTTTTTT
TRBV29-1	many	TRBJ2-7	TRBD1	CSVGTGGSHEQYF	TGCAGCGTTGGGACAGGGGGATCTCACGAGCAGTACTTC
TRBV28	NA	TRBJ2-5	TRBD1	CASSPGQGTGETQYF	TGTGCCAGCAGTCCGGGACAGGGAACGGGGGAGACCCAGTACTTC
TRBV12-3/TRBV12-4	many	TRBJ2-5	TRBD2	CASRLVTSGAGYETQYF	TGTGCCAGCAGATTGGTGACTAGCGGGGCCGGGTATGAGACCCAGTACTTC
TRBV20-1	many	TRBJ2-7	TRBD1	CSAVKQGGYEQYF	TGCAGTGCTGTAAAACAGGGGGGATACGAGCAGTACTTC
TRBV12-3/TRBV12-4	NA	TRBJ2-7	NA	CASSFRRDHYEQYF	TGTGCCAGCAGTTTCCGACGGGACCACTACGAGCAGTACTTC
TRBV12-3/TRBV12-4	many	TRBJ2-7	NA	CASSFQGYEQYF	TGTGCCAGCAGCTTCCAGGGTTACGAGCAGTACTTC
TRBV15	NA	TRBJ2-5	NA	CATSVSGGRETQYF	TGTGCCACCAGCGTTTCGGGGGGCCGGGAGACCCAGTACTTC
TRBV9	NA	TRBJ1-2	TRBD1	CASSVAPNRTGGDGYTF	TGTGCCAGCAGCGTAGCCCCTAACAGGACAGGGGGCGATGGCTACACCTTC
TRBV11-2	NA	TRBJ1-1	NA	CASSLGTRIMNTEAFF	TGTGCCAGCAGCTTAGGTACCCGAATTATGAACACTGAAGCTTTCTTT
TRBV20-1	NA	TRBJ1-2	NA	CSARIAQNYGYTF	TGCAGTGCTAGGATTGCCCAAAACTATGGCTACACCTTC